The 21 T cell receptor beta chains below come from one sample, sequenced in a study of vaccination and CD4 T cells after COVID-19. The Oncomine TCR Beta short-read assay was applied to DNA of cultured CD4+ T cells. Each CDR3 protein is one row after TCRdb ran MiXCR on the PCR reads. There are about 15,000 distinct CDR3 sequences in the sample; about 53% occur only once, and around 10% lies in the top ten. These TCRs' antigens remain unknown. Treatment meaning: approximately 9-day PBMC culture with coronavirus spike peptide pools or control peptides (ViraFEST assay). The sequences come from CD4+ T cells from blood, cultured in vitro, collected before SARS-CoV-2 vaccination. These receptors all stem from a human donor who had recovered from COVID-19.

V is TRBV28 and J is TRBJ2-7; D unclear. Trimming removed 3 bases at V and 3 bases at J, with 15 bases between. CDR3 length: 15 amino acids. Germline V lookup: CDR1 MDHEN, CDR2 SYDVKM. The DNA of the CDR3 is TGTGCCAGCAGTTTTTTCCGCTTGACAAACTACGAGCAGTACTTC. It yields the protein CASSFFRLTNYEQYF.

The chain recombines TRBV12-3 or TRBV12-4 with TRBJ1-5; a possible D gene is TRBD1 (6 bases). This CDR3 is 15 amino acids long. Trimming took 6 bases from V and 0 from J, leaving 12 bases between them. The CDR3 coding sequence is TGTGCCAGCAGCCGAAGGGGGTCTAGCAATCAGCCCCAGCATTTT. As protein: CASSRRGSSNQPQHF.

J is TRBJ2-3 and V is TRBV20-1, with TRBD2 as a possible D gene (5 bases). The CDR3 totals 13 residues. V lost 1 base and J 6 bases, leaving 11 bases between the germline ends. The V gene's germline CDR1 is DFQATT and CDR2 SNEGSKA (reference sequence). DNA for the CDR3: TGCAGTGCTAGAGCCCCGAGGGTGGATACGCAGTATTTT. This codes for CSARAPRVDTQYF.

The chain carries TRBV6-5 and TRBJ1-2, with D unresolved. From germline, CDR1 is MNHEY and CDR2 SVGAGI. There are 13 residues in the CDR3. V lost 2 bases and J lost 2, with 6 bases in between. Written as DNA, the CDR3 is TGTGCCAGCAGTTACGTTGCGAACTATGGCTACACCTTC. It codes for CASSYVANYGYTF.

J is TRBJ2-3 and V is TRBV6-2 or TRBV6-3; TRBD2 matches 11 bases. The germline V gene has CDR1 MNHEY and CDR2 SVGEGT. V was clipped by 2 bases and J by 5 bases; unmatched bases: 12. The CDR3 spans 18 residues. Here the CDR3 reads CASSYPSKGLAGIDTQYF. The CDR3 nucleotides are TGTGCCAGCAGTTACCCCTCCAAAGGACTAGCGGGTATAGATACGCAGTATTTT.

The V call is TRBV24-1, the J call TRBJ1-3, with D tentatively TRBD1 (5 bases). There are 18 residues in the CDR3. Germline V CDR1 and CDR2: KGHDR, SFDVKD. V was pared by 0 bases and J by 0 bases, with 14 bases between. The CDR3 DNA follows: TGTGCCACCAGTGATTTGCGGGGACGGATCGGCTCTGGAAACACCATATATTTT. Amino acid sequence: CATSDLRGRIGSGNTIYF.

The chain carries TRBV20-1 and TRBJ1-2; D is possibly TRBD1 (5 bases). Germline CDR1 reads DFQATT; CDR2 reads SNEGSKA (reference sequence). The CDR3 has 12 residues. Trimming shortened V by 6 bases and J by 7 bases, and 15 bases separated the two germline ends. CDR3 loop: CSARNHGAGYTF. The CDR3 nucleotides read TGCAGTGCCAGAAATCATGGGGCTGGCTACACCTTC.

The chain joins TRBV18 to TRBJ2-2; D gene unclear. The CDR3 consists of 14 residues. CDR1 is KGHSH and CDR2 is LQKENI in the germline V gene. V was trimmed by 2 bases and J by 3 bases, leaving 7 bases between them. CDR3 protein: CASSPSRDTGELFF. The CDR3 coding sequence is TGTGCCAGCTCACCATCCCGGGACACCGGGGAGCTGTTTTTT.

The sample holds one count of this clonotype. The chain has TRBV5-6 and TRBJ1-6; no definite D call. The V and J ends lost 2 bases and 8 bases respectively, with 14 bases between them. Germline V gene data show CDR1 as SGHDT and CDR2 as YYEEEE. The CDR3 extends over 15 amino acids. In DNA, the CDR3 is TGTGCCAGCAGCTTCTTAGGGATTAACGATTCACCCCTCCACTTT. It yields the protein CASSFLGINDSPLHF.

The J gene is TRBJ2-2, the V gene TRBV28; D remains unclear. With 8 bases removed from V and 3 bases from J, the gap between germline ends came to 7 bases. Germline V gene lookup returns CDR1 MDHEN and CDR2 SYDVKM. CDR3 length: 12 residues. The CDR3 here is CASLRYTGELFF. In DNA form, the CDR3 reads TGTGCCAGCCTTCGGTACACCGGGGAGCTGTTTTTT.

The rearrangement links TRBV12-3 or TRBV12-4 to TRBJ1-5; D call uncertain. This CDR3 comprises 12 residues. Trimming shortened V by 3 bases and J by 5 bases, and 5 bases separated the two germline ends. The CDR3 loop reads CASSFSDQPQHF. The CDR3 DNA reads as TGTGCCAGCAGTTTTTCAGATCAGCCCCAGCATTTT.

V is TRBV7-9 and J is TRBJ2-1; 7 positions match TRBD1. Germline trimming cut 4 bases from V and 4 bases from J; bases unmatched to any gene: 7. This CDR3 region has 15 residues. CDR1 SEHNR and CDR2 FQNEAQ come from the germline V gene (reference sequence). CDR3 amino acids: CASSSHRDSYNEQFF. The CDR3 region has the DNA TGTGCCAGCAGCTCTCACCGGGACAGTTACAATGAGCAGTTCTTC.

This clonotype appeared a few times. The chain is built from TRBV27 and TRBJ2-5; 10 bases fit TRBD2. This CDR3 is built from 19 residues. Germline assignment: CDR1 MNHEY and CDR2 SMNVEV (reference sequence). Trimming cost V 0 bases and J 5 bases; bases outside gene matches: 15. CDR3 protein: CASSLSFGTSGVNAETQYF. CDR3 bases: TGTGCCAGCAGTTTATCGTTTGGAACTAGCGGGGTGAATGCGGAGACCCAGTACTTC.

J is TRBJ1-5 and V is TRBV2, with D perhaps matching TRBD1 (5 bases). Germline CDR1 and CDR2: SNHLY and FYNNEI. The length of the CDR3 is 14 residues. Trimming removed 5 bases from V and 1 base from J, with 9 bases in between. CDR3 DNA sequence: TGTGCCAGCAGTACAGGTTTAAGCAATCAGCCCCAGCATTTT. Protein: CASSTGLSNQPQHF. The full variable domain, in which reference TRBV2 and TRBJ1-5 provide the parts outside the CDR3, is EPEVTQTPSHQVTQMGQEVILRCVPISNHLYFYWYRQILGQKVEFLVSFYNNEISEKSEIFDDQFSVERPDGSNFTLKIRSTKLEDSAMYFCASSTGLSNQPQHFGDGTRLSIL.

There are a few counts of this clonotype. The V and J genes are TRBV20-1 and TRBJ2-7; TRBD2 matches at 9 bases. Germline V gene lookup returns CDR1 DFQATT and CDR2 SNEGSKA (reference sequence). The CDR3 has 15 residues. Trimming took 0 bases from V and 6 from J; bases not matched to a gene: 9. Written as DNA, the CDR3 is TGCAGTGCTAGAGATTTGAGCGGGAGGCGATCCGAGCAGTACTTC. Protein: CSARDLSGRRSEQYF.

This chain links TRBV20-1 with TRBJ1-6; tentatively, D is TRBD1 (5 bases). There are 15 residues in the CDR3. The V end was cut by 4 bases, the J end by 7 bases, with 17 bases between. Looked up from germline, CDR1 is DFQATT and CDR2 is SNEGSKA (reference sequence). The CDR3 nucleotides read TGCAGTGCTAATAAACCAGGGTCCCGAAATTCACCCCTCCACTTT. Its protein is CSANKPGSRNSPLHF.

The V call is TRBV20-1, the J call TRBJ2-7, with 7 nucleotides matching TRBD1. CDR1 is DFQATT, CDR2 SNEGSKA, per germline (reference sequence). Trimming removed 3 bases from V and 3 bases from J; junction bases left unmatched: 8. The CDR3 extends over 14 amino acids. CDR3 region: CSARPDRSDYEQYF. CDR3 DNA: TGCAGTGCTAGGCCGGACAGGAGTGACTACGAGCAGTACTTC.

The V gene is TRBV27, the J gene TRBJ1-4; D is uncertain. V was cut by 5 bases and J by 10 bases, with 14 bases left in between. Germline CDR1 is MNHEY and CDR2 is SMNVEV (reference sequence). The CDR3 totals 13 residues. The DNA of the CDR3 is TGTGCCAGCAGTCCTATATCCCCGGGAAAACTGTTTTTT. Its protein is CASSPISPGKLFF.

The gene calls are TRBV6-4 and TRBJ2-1, with 7 bases lining up with TRBD2. CDR3 size: 14 residues. Germline V gene sequence: CDR1 MRHNA, CDR2 SNTAGT. Trimming took 6 bases from V and 0 from J; bases not matched to a gene: 2. CDR3 sequence reads: CASSRTSSYNEQFF. As DNA, the CDR3 is TGTGCCAGCAGCCGGACTAGCTCCTACAATGAGCAGTTCTTC.

The chain links TRBV27 to TRBJ2-7, with TRBD2 identical over 8 bases. V gave up 6 bases and J gave up 3 bases; unmatched junction bases: 13. CDR1 is MNHEY, CDR2 SMNVEV, per germline (reference sequence). The CDR3 runs to 16 residues. The CDR3 DNA follows: TGTGCCAGCAGCAGGACCTTGACTAGCGCATACTACGAGCAGTACTTC. Its translation: CASSRTLTSAYYEQYF.

This rearrangement joins TRBV27 to TRBJ2-1; 7 bases are shared with TRBD2. J gave up 2 bases and V 0 bases, and 4 bases lay outside the gene matches. Germline V gene data show CDR1 as MNHEY and CDR2 as SMNVEV (reference sequence). CDR3 length: 16 amino acids. This CDR3 reads CASSLSYRGAYNEQFF. In DNA, the CDR3 is TGTGCCAGCAGTTTATCGTATCGGGGGGCCTACAATGAGCAGTTCTTC.